This T cell receptor beta chain was recorded in a study of post-analysis software for immune sequencing data. This clonotype was detected ten times or more. The target antigen is unknown. Germline lookup yields CDR1 ENHRY and CDR2 SYGVKD. Losses at the gene ends were 0 bases for V and 6 bases for J; bases not matched to a gene: 4. CDR3 length equals 14 residues. General study points: Higher frequency in patients than in controls was seen for roughly 5 TRBV segments, with TRBV5-6, TRBV5-1 and TRBV20-1 among them.

Unique molecular identifiers featured in each of the TCR beta cDNA libraries. Using its own MiXCR run on the PCR reads, TCRdb lists one record per CDR3 protein. This table has about 150,000 distinct CDR3 sequences, roughly 31% appearing once. The rearrangement joins TRBV10-3 to TRBJ2-7; 8 nucleotides align to TRBD2. The clonotype originates from a girl between 10 and 17 years old with multiple sclerosis. Sequenced material: blood. CDR3 residues: CAISESGTSGEQYF. CDR3 nucleotide sequence: TGTGCCATCAGTGAGTCCGGGACTAGTGGCGAGCAGTACTTC.